Included here is one T cell receptor (beta chain) sequence, with context. Antigen specificity is unknown. The CDR3 does not close with the conserved phenylalanine or tryptophan, likely indicating a read error. The source of the sample is a study of cytomegalovirus exposure and HLA in healthy donors. Study outcomes and limitations: Within an earlier analysis, most TCR beta V segments proved productive either about 90% or about 30% of the time.

The study sampled nominally healthy donors, though unrecorded immune exposures were likely. The germline gives CDR1 LNHDA, CDR2 SQIVND (reference sequence). The CDR3 consists of 15 residues. V was pared by 6 bases and J by 4 bases, with 16 bases between. PCR amplification relied on 60 Vbeta primers (plus 13 Jbeta primers). TCRdb's table, derived via immunoSEQ multiplex PCR, lists solely in-frame clones and lacks some. The table shows about 110,000 clones, with roughly 67% occurring only once. This chain joins TRBV19 and TRBJ1-5; maybe TRBD1 (6 bases). This receptor was taken from a man in his forties in good health and CMV-seronegative. The specimen was PBMCs. The CDR3 protein is CASSLSGALNQPQHS. The CDR3 DNA sequence: TGTGCCAGTAGCTTATCAGGGGCTTTGAATCAGCCCCAGCATTCT.